This TCR beta chain was retrieved from a study of blood T cell repertoires in COVID-19. The CDR3 has 14 residues. Trimming took 4 bases from V and 6 from J; bases not matched to a gene: 3. The germline gives CDR1 MNHEY, CDR2 SVGEGT. Sequencing used immunoSEQ multiplex PCR; TCRdb keeps in-frame clones, though not all of them. The sample consists of under 250,000 clones, 89% of them appearing once. The V call is TRBV6-2 or TRBV6-3, the J call TRBJ2-2; 9 bases are a match to TRBD1. What was sequenced was peripheral blood. The receptor was isolated from a man in his 60s who had recovered from COVID-19. The CDR3, as DNA: TGTGCCAGCAGTTGGACAGGGGAGGCCGGGGAGCTGTTTTTT. Protein product: CASSWTGEAGELFF.